This T cell receptor beta chain was sequenced in a study of blood T cell repertoires in COVID-19. Only in-frame clones appear in the TCRdb table, and some are missing; sequencing was by immunoSEQ multiplex PCR. The sample lists approximately 100,000 clones; 80% to 90% were seen once. Germline-derived CDR1 and CDR2 are SNHLY and FYNNEI. With 4 bases removed from V and 0 bases from J, the gap between germline ends came to 10 bases. The CDR3 sequence is 15 residues long. The source material was peripheral blood. The V gene is TRBV2, the J gene TRBJ1-5, with a possible D match to TRBD1 (6 bases). The clonotype comes from a human donor with COVID-19, enrolled during active disease. The donor label of this sample is uncertain. CDR3 coding DNA: TGTGCCAGCAGTGGGAACAGGGCTAGCAATCAGCCCCAGCATTTT. Its protein product is CASSGNRASNQPQHF.